A single sample is the source of the 25 T cell receptor beta chains below, sequenced in a study of CD8 T cells in Susac syndrome. Random hexamers were used to reverse transcribe the RNA input (roughly 0.5 to 1 ug). Via MiXCR, TCRdb re-called the immunoSEQ multiplex PCR reads, giving one row per CDR3 protein. The sample lists around 180,000 distinct CDR3 sequences, around 93% occurring once. Sequencing was carried out using CD4+ T cells from PBMCs. These TCRs come from a human donor with multiple sclerosis.

The chain is built from TRBV2 and TRBJ1-4; D is perhaps TRBD1 (6 bases). CDR1 is SNHLY and CDR2 is FYNNEI in the germline V gene. The length of the CDR3 is 15 residues. V was cut by 7 bases and J by 3 bases, with 15 bases left in between. DNA for the CDR3: TGTGCCAGCACGGTCGGGGGCGCTCCTAATGAAAAACTGTTTTTT. As protein: CASTVGGAPNEKLFF.

The V and J genes are TRBV29-1 and TRBJ1-5, with TRBD1 matching over 8 bases. The length of the CDR3 is 13 residues. CDR1 and CDR2 (germline): SQVTM, ANQGSEA. V shed 6 bases and J 1 base; nucleotides not matched to a gene: 2. CDR3 sequence: CSVRTGSNQPQHF. In DNA form, the CDR3 reads TGCAGCGTGAGGACAGGGAGCAATCAGCCCCAGCATTTT. Using reference TRBV29-1 and TRBJ1-5 for the parts outside the CDR3, the full variable domain is SAVISQKPSRDICQRGTSLTIQCQVDSQVTMMFWYRQQPGQSLTLIATANQGSEATYESGFVIDKFPISRPNLTFSTLTVSNMSPEDSSIYLCSVRTGSNQPQHFGDGTRLSIL.

The chain joins TRBV12-3 or TRBV12-4 to TRBJ2-6; a weak D match, TRBD1 (6 bases). V lost 5 bases, J lost 4 bases, and 12 bases lay in between. This CDR3 is built from 15 residues. CDR3: CASSPDRGGANVLTF. CDR3 DNA sequence: TGTGCCAGCAGTCCGGACAGAGGAGGGGCCAACGTCCTGACTTTC.

The chain couples TRBV5-4 to TRBJ2-5, with TRBD1 matching over 7 bases. Trimming cost V 4 bases and J 1 base; bases outside gene matches: 7. CDR3 length equals 15 residues. CDR1 is SGHNT, CDR2 YYREEE, per germline (reference sequence). CDR3 DNA: TGTGCCAGCAGCCCCTGGACAGGTACCCAAGAGACCCAGTACTTC. Amino acid sequence: CASSPWTGTQETQYF.

V gene TRBV2 combines with J gene TRBJ2-2; D might be TRBD2 (5 bases). In germline, CDR1 is SNHLY, CDR2 FYNNEI. Trimming took 7 bases from V and 0 from J, leaving 9 bases between them. The CDR3 spans 14 residues. The CDR3 loop reads CASKVGTNTGELFF. The CDR3 coding sequence is TGTGCCAGCAAGGTCGGGACGAACACCGGGGAGCTGTTTTTT.

The chain links TRBV12-3 or TRBV12-4 to TRBJ2-7; TRBD2 matches at 8 bases. J lost 5 bases, V lost 3 bases, and 9 bases had no gene match. The CDR3 extends over 15 amino acids. The chain's CDR3 is CASSFGGAGAHEQYF. CDR3 DNA sequence: TGTGCCAGCAGTTTCGGGGGGGCCGGTGCCCACGAGCAGTACTTC.

The rearrangement joins TRBV3-1 to TRBJ2-7; D unclear. CDR3 length: 13 residues. V lost 1 base and J 7 bases, leaving 11 bases between the germline ends. Germline values: CDR1 LGHDT, CDR2 YNNKEL (reference sequence). The CDR3 spells CASSQVGVREQYF. Here the CDR3 DNA reads TGTGCCAGCAGCCAAGTTGGGGTCAGGGAGCAGTACTTC.

The DNA of the CDR3 is TGCGCCAGCAGCCGAGGTGGGACAGGGATATTTGGCTACACCTTC. This translates into CASSRGGTGIFGYTF. The V and J genes are TRBV4-1 and TRBJ1-2; 9 bases align to TRBD1. Germline V lookup: CDR1 MGHRA, CDR2 YSYEKL. The CDR3 consists of 15 residues. The ends lost 4 bases at V and 7 bases at J; junction bases unmatched: 10.

The chain carries TRBV30 and TRBJ1-2, with a tentative D call TRBD1 (5 bases). CDR3 length: 13 amino acids. V was trimmed by 2 bases and J by 6 bases, leaving 13 bases between them. Germline CDR1 GTSNPN, CDR2 SVGIG (reference sequence). The DNA for the CDR3 is TGTGCCTGGAGTCGTACAACGGGACATGGCTACACCTTC. This encodes CAWSRTTGHGYTF.

The rearrangement links TRBV5-1 to TRBJ1-1; tentatively, D is TRBD1 (6 bases). Germline-derived CDR1 and CDR2 are SGHRS and YFSETQ. With 0 bases removed from V and 0 bases from J, the gap between germline ends came to 12 bases. The length of the CDR3 is 16 residues. In DNA form, the CDR3 reads TGCGCCAGCAGCTTGGTTCAGGGGTCCATGAACACTGAAGCTTTCTTT. This gives the protein CASSLVQGSMNTEAFF.

The chain couples TRBV7-9 to TRBJ1-1; a weak D match, TRBD1 (5 bases). This CDR3 has 12 residues. CDR1 is SEHNR and CDR2 is FQNEAQ in the germline V gene (reference sequence). Trimming stripped 5 bases from V and 7 bases from J, with 11 bases between. This chain's CDR3 is CASSPLGDEAFF. For the CDR3, the DNA is TGTGCCAGCAGCCCATTGGGGGATGAAGCTTTCTTT.

The chain joins TRBV5-1 to TRBJ1-1; D call uncertain. With 5 bases removed from V and 3 bases from J, the gap between germline ends came to 11 bases. From germline, CDR1 is SGHRS and CDR2 YFSETQ. The CDR3 has 13 amino acids. In DNA, the CDR3 is TGCGCCAGCAGGGCGACAAGTTACACTGAAGCTTTCTTT. It translates to CASRATSYTEAFF.

The chain joins TRBV5-1 to TRBJ2-7; D is undetermined. Germline loops: CDR1 SGHRS, CDR2 YFSETQ. There are 15 residues in the CDR3. V gave up 0 bases and J gave up 6 bases, with 16 bases separating them. As DNA, the CDR3 is TGCGCCAGCAGCTTGGCCGGCCAGCCTGGCGGCGAGCAGTACTTC. This gives the protein CASSLAGQPGGEQYF.

The chain couples TRBV28 to TRBJ1-5, with D perhaps TRBD1 (5 bases). Germline CDR1 MDHEN, CDR2 SYDVKM. The CDR3 is 12 amino acids. With 11 bases removed from V and 6 bases from J, the gap between germline ends came to 14 bases. The CDR3 nucleotides are TGTGCCGTGCAGCTGGGGGGTCAGCCCCAGCATTTT. Its protein product is CAVQLGGQPQHF.

The chain is built from TRBV6-1 and TRBJ2-2, with 8 bases lining up with TRBD2. V lost 5 bases, J lost 6 bases, and 14 bases stayed unmatched. Germline V gene lookup returns CDR1 MNHNS and CDR2 SASEGT. CDR3 length: 17 residues. The CDR3: CASSPRPAGDGSGELFF. The CDR3 DNA reads as TGTGCCAGCAGTCCCCGGCCAGCGGGAGATGGTTCCGGGGAGCTGTTTTTT.

The gene calls are TRBV5-6 and TRBJ2-5; the D gene could be TRBD1 or TRBD2 (7 bases each). Trimming removed 3 bases from V and 3 bases from J, with 15 bases in between. The length of the CDR3 is 15 residues. Germline CDR1 SGHDT, CDR2 YYEEEE. CDR3 bases: TGTGCCAGCAGCTCGGGGGGAACAGGGGAAGAGACCCAGTACTTC. Amino acids: CASSSGGTGEETQYF.

The genes are TRBV7-9 and TRBJ1-1, with TRBD1 matching over 9 bases. Germline CDR1 SEHNR, CDR2 FQNEAQ (reference sequence). The CDR3 extends over 18 amino acids. V was clipped by 1 base and J by 3 bases; unmatched bases: 12. The CDR3 nucleotides are TGTGCCAGCAGCTTAGGTCGTTCACAGGGGGCGCAGGACACTGAAGCTTTCTTT. Its translation: CASSLGRSQGAQDTEAFF.

The J gene is TRBJ2-3, the V gene TRBV20-1; either TRBD1 or TRBD2 may fit D (5 bases each). V lost 6 bases and J lost 3, with 19 bases in between. The CDR3 sequence is 15 residues long. Germline CDR1 is DFQATT and CDR2 is SNEGSKA (reference sequence). The CDR3 sequence: CSARGGSSITDTQYF. CDR3 sequence (DNA): TGCAGTGCGAGGGGTGGGAGCTCAATAACAGATACGCAGTATTTT.

Regarding this clonotype: An end of the junction does not agree with germline; a read error may underlie this. The J gene is TRBJ2-7, the V gene TRBV7-7; D remains ambiguous. The CDR3 length is 13 residues. The germline gives CDR1 SSHAT, CDR2 FNYEAQ (reference sequence). CDR3 sequence: CASSKGPRYEQYF. In nucleotides, the CDR3 is TGTGCTAGCAGCAAAGGACCCCGCTACGAGCAGTACTTC.

The gene calls are TRBV7-9 and TRBJ2-6; 8 nucleotides match TRBD1. Germline CDR1 is SEHNR and CDR2 is FQNEAQ (reference sequence). J was trimmed by 4 bases and V by 5 bases; bases with no gene match: 10. CDR3 length: 17 residues. In DNA form, the CDR3 reads TGTGCCAGCAGCCAGACAGGGGTCGGCTGGGGGGCCAACGTCCTGACTTTC. Its translation is CASSQTGVGWGANVLTF. Drawing the rest from reference TRBV7-9 and TRBJ2-6, the complete variable domain is DTGVSQNPRHKITKRGQNVTFRCDPISEHNRLYWYRQTLGQGPEFLTYFQNEAQLEKSRLLSDRFSAERPKGSFSTLEIQRTEQGDSAMYLCASSQTGVGWGANVLTFGAGSRLTVL.

The J gene is TRBJ2-1, the V gene TRBV11-3; D might be TRBD1 (5 bases). V dropped 5 bases and J dropped 9 bases, with 11 bases sitting between them. Germline V gene sequence: CDR1 SGHNT, CDR2 YENEEA. The CDR3 loop spans 12 amino acids. The CDR3 region is CASSQGGGEQFF. CDR3 nucleotide sequence: TGTGCCAGCAGCCAGGGTGGTGGTGAGCAGTTCTTC.

This rearrangement joins TRBV20-1 to TRBJ2-3; TRBD2 is a possible D gene (5 bases). Germline V CDR1 and CDR2: DFQATT, SNEGSKA (reference sequence). The CDR3 loop spans 12 amino acids. Between the trimmed V and J ends, which lost 6 bases and 4 bases, there was a span of 11 bases. The CDR3 bases are TGCAGTGCACCTGCGGAGGCAGATACGCAGTATTTT. It encodes CSAPAEADTQYF.

The V and J genes are TRBV6-2 or TRBV6-3 and TRBJ2-1; D gene uncertain. The CDR3 totals 15 residues. Germline V gene sequence: CDR1 MNHEY, CDR2 SVGEGT. Between the trimmed V and J ends, which lost 6 bases and 0 bases, there was a span of 12 bases. CDR3 protein: CASRLGASSYNEQFF. CDR3 DNA sequence: TGTGCCAGCAGGCTGGGCGCAAGCTCCTACAATGAGCAGTTCTTC.

This clonotype was found a few times. CDR3 sequence reads: CASGVEGRELFF. CDR3 bases: TGTGCCAGCGGGGTCGAGGGCCGTGAGCTGTTTTTT. This chain joins TRBV6-5 and TRBJ2-2; the D gene is possibly TRBD2 (5 bases). Per germline, CDR1 MNHEY and CDR2 SVGAGI. V was clipped by 8 bases and J by 11 bases, with 15 bases between them. CDR3 length equals 12 residues.

The V call is TRBV20-1, the J call TRBJ2-3; D is ambiguous. V shed 5 bases and J shed 1 base, with 10 bases lying between them. This CDR3 is built from 13 residues. CDR1 is DFQATT, CDR2 SNEGSKA, per germline (reference sequence). CDR3 amino acids: CSAAVPGTDTQYF. The CDR3 DNA is TGCAGTGCTGCCGTCCCGGGCACAGATACGCAGTATTTT.